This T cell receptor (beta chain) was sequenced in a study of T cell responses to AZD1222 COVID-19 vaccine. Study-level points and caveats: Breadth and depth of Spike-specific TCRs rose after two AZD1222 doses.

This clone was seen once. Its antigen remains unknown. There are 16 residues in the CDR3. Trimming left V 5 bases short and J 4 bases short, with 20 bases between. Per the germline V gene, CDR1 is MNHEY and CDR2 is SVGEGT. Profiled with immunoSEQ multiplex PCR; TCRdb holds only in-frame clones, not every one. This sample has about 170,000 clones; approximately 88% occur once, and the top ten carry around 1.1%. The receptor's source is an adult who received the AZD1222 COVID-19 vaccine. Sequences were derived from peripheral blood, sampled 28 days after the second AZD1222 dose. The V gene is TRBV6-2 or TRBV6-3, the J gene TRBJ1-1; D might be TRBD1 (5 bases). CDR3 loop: CASSLRAQQRGTEAFF. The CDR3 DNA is TGTGCCAGCAGTCTCCGGGCCCAGCAGAGGGGCACTGAAGCTTTCTTT.